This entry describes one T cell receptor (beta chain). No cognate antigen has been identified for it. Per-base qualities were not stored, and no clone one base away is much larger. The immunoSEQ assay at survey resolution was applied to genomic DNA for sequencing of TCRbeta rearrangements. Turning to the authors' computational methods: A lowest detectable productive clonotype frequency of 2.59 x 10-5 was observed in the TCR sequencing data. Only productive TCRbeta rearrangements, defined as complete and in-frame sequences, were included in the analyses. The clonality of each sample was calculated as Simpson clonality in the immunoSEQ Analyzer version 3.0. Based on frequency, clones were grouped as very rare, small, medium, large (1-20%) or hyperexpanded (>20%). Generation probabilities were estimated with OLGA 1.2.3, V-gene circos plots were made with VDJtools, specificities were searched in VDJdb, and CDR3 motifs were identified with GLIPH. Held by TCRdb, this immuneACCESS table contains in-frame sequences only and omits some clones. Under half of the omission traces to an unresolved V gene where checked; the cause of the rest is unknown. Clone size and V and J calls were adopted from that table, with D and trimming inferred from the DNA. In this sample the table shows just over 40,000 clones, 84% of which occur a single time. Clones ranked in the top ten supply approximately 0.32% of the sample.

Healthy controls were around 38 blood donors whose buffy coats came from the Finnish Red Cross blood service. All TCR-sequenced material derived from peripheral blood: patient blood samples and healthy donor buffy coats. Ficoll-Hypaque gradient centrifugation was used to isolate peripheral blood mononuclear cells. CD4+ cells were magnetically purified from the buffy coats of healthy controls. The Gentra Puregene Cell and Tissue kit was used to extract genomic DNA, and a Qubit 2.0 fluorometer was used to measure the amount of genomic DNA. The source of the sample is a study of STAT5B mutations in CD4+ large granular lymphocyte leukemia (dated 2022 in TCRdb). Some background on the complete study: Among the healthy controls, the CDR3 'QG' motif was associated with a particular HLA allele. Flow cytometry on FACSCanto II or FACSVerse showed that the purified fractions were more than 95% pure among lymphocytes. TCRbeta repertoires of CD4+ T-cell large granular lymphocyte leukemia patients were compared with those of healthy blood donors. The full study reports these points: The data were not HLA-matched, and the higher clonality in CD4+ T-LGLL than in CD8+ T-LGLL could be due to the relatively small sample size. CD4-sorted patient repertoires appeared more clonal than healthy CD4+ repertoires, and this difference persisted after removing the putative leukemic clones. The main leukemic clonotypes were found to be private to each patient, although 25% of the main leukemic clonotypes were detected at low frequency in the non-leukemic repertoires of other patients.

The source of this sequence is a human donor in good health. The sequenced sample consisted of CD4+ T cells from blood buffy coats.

The CDR3 sequence is CASSPRSAGSDTQYF. The nucleotide sequence is given as TGTGCCAGCAGCCCCAGGTCGGCAGGTTCAGATACGCAGTATTTT. This chain is built from TRBV11-2 and TRBJ2-3; no D gene call is confident. In the germline V gene, CDR1 corresponds to SGHAT and CDR2 to FQNNGV. From cysteine to phenylalanine, the CDR3 is 15 amino acids long. Here the CDR3 DNA is all that survives: 45 bases in frame from base 1. Relative to germline, V is 5 bases shorter and J is 4 bases shorter, with 16 bases between their ends.